Listed here are 20 T cell receptor beta chains from one sample, sequenced in a study of intratumoral heterogeneity in liver cancer. The hepatocellular carcinoma nodule was sampled at distinct, geographically separated regions. Clones were sequenced by immunoSEQ multiplex PCR, and TCRdb holds only the in-frame ones, with some missing. This table has some 3,600 clones, about half appearing once. The sample here was tumor tissue, taken before any cancer treatment. The receptors shown here come from a man between 65 and 85 years old with hepatocellular carcinoma.

V usage is TRBV19 and J usage is TRBJ2-7, with TRBD1 identical over 9 bases. The CDR3 has 15 amino acids. Trimming at V came to 6 bases and at J to 6 bases, leaving 12 bases not matched to a gene. CDR1 and CDR2 (germline): LNHDA, SQIVND (reference sequence). CDR3 nucleotides: TGTGCCAGTAGCAGGATGACAGGGGGTCCCTCCGAGCAGTACTTC. Its protein is CASSRMTGGPSEQYF.

The chain joins TRBV4-2 to TRBJ1-2, with 7 bases lining up with TRBD1. J lost 8 bases, V lost 4 bases, and 10 bases had no gene match. The CDR3 has 14 amino acids. Germline loops: CDR1 LGHNA, CDR2 YNFKEQ. The CDR3, as DNA: TGTGCCAGCAGCCCCTCCGAGGGGGCGCGAGGCTACACCTTC. Translating it yields CASSPSEGARGYTF.

A single count supports this clone. The genes are TRBV28 and TRBJ1-4; D perhaps matches TRBD1 (6 bases). This CDR3 is built from 15 residues. V lost 4 bases and J lost 7, with 16 bases in between. Looked up from germline, CDR1 is MDHEN and CDR2 is SYDVKM. Here the CDR3 DNA reads TGTGCCAGCAGTTCCCCCACGGGGGCTGGTGAAAAACTGTTTTTT. This translates into CASSSPTGAGEKLFF.

Remarks on this clone: A much more abundant neighbour one base away suggests this may be a read error. The chain carries TRBV7-2 and TRBJ2-2; unclear D gene. There are 15 residues in the CDR3. In germline, CDR1 is SGHTA, CDR2 FQGNSA. V was shortened by 2 bases and J by 5 bases, with 12 bases between the two germline ends. Written as DNA, the CDR3 is TGTGCCAGCAGCTTAATCCTAGTGGTTACCGGGGAGCTGTTTTTT. Protein: CASSLILVVTGELFF. Looking up the rest from reference TRBV7-2 and TRBJ2-2 gives the full variable domain: GAGVSQSPSNKVTEKGKDVELRCDPISGHTALYWYRQSLGQGLEFLIYFQGNSAPDKSGLPSDRFSAERTGGSVSTLTIQRTQQEDSAVYLCASSLILVVTGELFFGEGSRLTVL.

This chain's CDR3 is CASSPQMTSSEQYF. CDR3 nucleotide sequence: TGCGCCAGCAGCCCGCAGATGACTAGTTCCGAGCAGTACTTC. The rearrangement joins TRBV4-1 to TRBJ2-7, with a weak D call TRBD2 (6 bases). There are 14 residues in the CDR3. Germline V CDR1 and CDR2: MGHRA, YSYEKL. Trimming removed 4 bases from V and 6 bases from J, with 16 bases in between.

This clone rates as medium-sized (0.01 to 0.1%). This chain links TRBV28 with TRBJ1-2, with 10 bases aligning to TRBD1. Trimming at V came to 2 bases and at J to 1 base, leaving 4 bases not matched to a gene. Germline V gives CDR1 MDHEN, CDR2 SYDVKM. The CDR3 length is 16 residues. The CDR3 loop reads CASSLGTGDFNYGYTF. CDR3 sequence (DNA): TGTGCCAGCAGTTTAGGGACAGGGGACTTTAACTATGGCTACACCTTC.

In its sample, this clone ranks as medium-sized. The chain is built from TRBV6-1 and TRBJ1-2, with D unclear. Trimming shortened V by 1 base and J by 5 bases, and 11 bases separated the two germline ends. Germline V CDR1 and CDR2: MNHNS, SASEGT. This CDR3 contains 14 residues. Written as DNA, the CDR3 is TGTGCCAGCAGTGAAGTGGTGGAGAAATATGGCTACACCTTC. The encoded protein is CASSEVVEKYGYTF.

In this sample, this clone turned up a few times. The V call is TRBV7-9, the J call TRBJ2-2, with 10 bases matching TRBD1. The germline CDR1 and CDR2 sequences are SEHNR and FQNEAQ (reference sequence). The V segment lost 5 bases and the J segment 8 bases; nucleotides outside the gene matches: 11. CDR3 length equals 16 residues. CDR3 sequence reads: CASSLSGTGDPGELFF. In DNA, the CDR3 is TGTGCCAGCAGCCTATCCGGGACAGGGGACCCGGGGGAGCTGTTTTTT.

The J gene is TRBJ2-3, the V gene TRBV9; no clear D. V lost 3 bases and J 4 bases, leaving 3 bases between the germline ends. The CDR3 sequence is 11 residues long. Looked up from germline, CDR1 is SGDLS and CDR2 is YYNGEE. The CDR3 reads CASSGADTQYF. In DNA, the CDR3 is TGTGCCAGCAGCGGTGCAGATACGCAGTATTTT.

There are a few counts of this clone. The rearrangement joins TRBV18 to TRBJ1-6; 10 positions agree with TRBD1. V shed 3 bases, J shed 0 bases, and the junction held 2 bases outside the gene matches. Germline CDR1 is KGHSH and CDR2 is LQKENI. CDR3 length equals 17 residues. The CDR3 here is CASSPDRGSSYNSPLHF. In DNA form, the CDR3 reads TGTGCCAGCTCACCGGACAGGGGGAGCTCCTATAATTCACCCCTCCACTTT.

This clone has more than one count but fewer than ten. CDR3 sequence: CASRRRGTGGRDTEAFF. The CDR3 coding sequence is TGTGCCAGCAGGAGGCGGGGGACAGGGGGCAGGGACACTGAAGCTTTCTTT. V usage is TRBV7-9 and J usage is TRBJ1-1, with 12 bases matching TRBD1. The CDR3 extends over 17 amino acids. The germline gives CDR1 SEHNR, CDR2 FQNEAQ (reference sequence). Trimming took 6 bases from V and 3 from J; bases not matched to a gene: 11.

There are a few counts of this clone. Sequence at one end of the junction differs from germline and may be a read error. CDR3 residues: CASSQDKGQVEVF. DNA for the CDR3: TGCGCCAGCAGCCAAGATAAAGGACAGGTCGAGGTGTTT. The rearrangement joins TRBV4-3 to TRBJ1-6; the match to TRBD1 covers 7 bases. Germline V gene lookup returns CDR1 LGHNA and CDR2 YSLEER. CDR3 length: 13 residues.

In this sample, this clone turned up a few times. This sequence joins TRBV30 and TRBJ2-7, with D possibly TRBD2 on 6 matching bases. Per germline, CDR1 GTSNPN and CDR2 SVGIG (reference sequence). The CDR3 runs to 13 residues. The V end lost 0 bases, the J end lost 7 bases, and 13 bases lay between the germline ends. The CDR3 DNA reads as TGTGCCTGGAGTGTCGGCAACGCGGGGGAGCAGTACTTC. It codes for CAWSVGNAGEQYF.

This clone was detected a few times. V is TRBV4-3 and J is TRBJ2-7, with TRBD1 identical over 8 bases. Germline CDR1 is LGHNA and CDR2 is YSLEER. The CDR3 consists of 13 residues. V lost 2 bases and J lost 4; bases outside the gene matches: 1. The CDR3 region is CASSQYRGYEQYF. CDR3 nucleotide sequence: TGCGCCAGCAGCCAATACAGGGGGTACGAGCAGTACTTC.

The rearrangement links TRBV27 to TRBJ1-2, with TRBD1 matching over 7 bases. The CDR3 is 14 residues long. The V and J ends lost 5 bases and 4 bases, in that order; junction bases with no gene match: 7. Germline-derived CDR1 and CDR2 are MNHEY and SMNVEV (reference sequence). CDR3 nucleotides: TGTGCCAGCAGTCCGGGGACAGCGATCTATGGCTACACCTTC. Its protein product is CASSPGTAIYGYTF.

V and J are TRBV7-2 and TRBJ2-3, with 8 bases identical to TRBD2. The CDR3 contains 16 residues. V shed 4 bases and J 1 base; nucleotides not matched to a gene: 7. Germline V CDR1 and CDR2: SGHTA, FQGNSA. In DNA, the CDR3 is TGTGCCAGCAGCTCGGGACTAGGGGGGCGCACAGATACGCAGTATTTT. Amino acid sequence: CASSSGLGGRTDTQYF.

J is TRBJ2-5 and V is TRBV6-5, with 8 bases lining up with TRBD2. From germline, CDR1 is MNHEY and CDR2 SVGAGI. Trimming took 6 bases from V and 2 from J; bases not matched to a gene: 8. The CDR3 loop spans 15 amino acids. The CDR3 sequence: CASSHWRGEQETQYF. CDR3 nucleotide sequence: TGTGCCAGCAGCCACTGGCGGGGGGAACAAGAGACCCAGTACTTC.

The genes are TRBV14 and TRBJ1-2; the D is unclear. This CDR3 has 14 residues. Trimming left V 0 bases short and J 4 bases short, with 9 bases between. In germline, CDR1 is SGHDN, CDR2 FVKESK. The CDR3 sequence is CASSQDRGSYGYTF. For the CDR3, the DNA is TGTGCCAGCAGCCAAGATCGCGGATCCTATGGCTACACCTTC.

In DNA form, the CDR3 reads TGTGCCAGCAGCCTGGCCGGACTAGCGGGGGTAGAGGAGCAGTTCTTC. Its translation is CASSLAGLAGVEEQFF. The rearrangement joins TRBV9 to TRBJ2-1; the match to TRBD2 covers 13 bases. The junction had 11 bases not matched to a gene; V was cut back by 4 bases and J by 10 bases. The germline V gene has CDR1 SGDLS and CDR2 YYNGEE. The CDR3 has 16 residues.

By its share, this clone is medium-sized. This chain links TRBV7-9 with TRBJ2-1; TRBD1 agrees at 10 bases. Germline values: CDR1 SEHNR, CDR2 FQNEAQ (reference sequence). The CDR3 length is 14 residues. V lost 4 bases to trimming and J lost 7 bases; unmatched junction nucleotides: 4. The CDR3 reads CASSWDRGRNEQFF. Written as DNA, the CDR3 is TGTGCCAGCAGCTGGGACAGGGGTCGTAATGAGCAGTTCTTC.